A selection of T cell receptor beta chains follows, all from one sample in a study of OX40 agonist ivuxolimab in advanced cancers. Using immunoSEQ multiplex PCR, the repertoire was profiled, and TCRdb retains in-frame clones only, with some absent. The table lists approximately 64,000 clones, about nine tenths of them singletons. This specimen was CD4+ or CD8+ T cells sorted from blood, taken in a trial of the OX40 agonist ivuxolimab. The source is an adult with an advanced solid tumor such as melanoma, head and neck, liver or kidney cancer. The CDR3 runs from the conserved cysteine through the conserved F or W. D genes are given only for firm matches. Rows may omit the clone size; those that give it use once, few, many or a size class.

CDR3nt: TGTGCCAGCAGTGAAGGCGGGGGGCTAAGGTACGAGCAGTACTTC
CDR3aa: CASSEGGGLRYEQYF
len: 15
j_gene: TRBJ2-7
abundance: .
v_gene: TRBV6-1
d_gene: TRBD2

CDR3nt: TGTGCCAGCAGTTTAGGGGGACAGGGGGCGTCTGGCTACACCTTC
CDR3aa: CASSLGGQGASGYTF
len: 15
j_gene: TRBJ1-2
abundance: .
v_gene: TRBV28
d_gene: TRBD1

CDR3nt: TGTGCCTGGAGTGAGAGCGGGGGTAACACCGGGGAGCTGTTTTTT
CDR3aa: CAWSESGGNTGELFF
len: 15
j_gene: TRBJ2-2
abundance: .
v_gene: TRBV30
d_gene: TRBD2

CDR3nt: TGCGCCAGCAGTGCAAATCAGGGGCCCATCTACTCTGGGGCCAACGTCCTGACTTTC
CDR3aa: CASSANQGPIYSGANVLTF
len: 19
j_gene: TRBJ2-6
abundance: .
v_gene: TRBV10-2
d_gene: .

CDR3nt: TGCGCCAGCAGTGAGTTTACGGGAGGCACAGATACGCAGTATTTT
CDR3aa: CASSEFTGGTDTQYF
len: 15
j_gene: TRBJ2-3
abundance: .
v_gene: TRBV10-2
d_gene: .

CDR3nt: TGTGCCAGCAGCTCGGGCTCCTACGAGCAGTACTTC
CDR3aa: CASSSGSYEQYF
len: 12
j_gene: TRBJ2-7
abundance: .
v_gene: TRBV11-3
d_gene: .

CDR3nt: TGCGCCAGCAGCTTGGAGGCCCCAAACTATGGCTACACCTTC
CDR3aa: CASSLEAPNYGYTF
len: 14
j_gene: TRBJ1-2
abundance: .
v_gene: TRBV5-1
d_gene: .

CDR3nt: TGCGCCAGCAGCTCGACTAGCGTTAACACCGGGGAGCTGTTTTTT
CDR3aa: CASSSTSVNTGELFF
len: 15
j_gene: TRBJ2-2
abundance: .
v_gene: TRBV5-1
d_gene: TRBD2

CDR3nt: TGTGCCAGCAGGTCCCTGGGACAGGGCTACGAGCAGTACTTC
CDR3aa: CASRSLGQGYEQYF
len: 14
j_gene: TRBJ2-7
abundance: .
v_gene: TRBV28
d_gene: TRBD1

CDR3nt: TGTGCCAGCAGTTACTCGGCGCTACGGCTCGACACTGAAGCTTTCTTT
CDR3aa: CASSYSALRLDTEAFF
len: 16
j_gene: TRBJ1-1
abundance: .
v_gene: TRBV6-5
d_gene: .

CDR3nt: TGTGCCAGCAGTTTGGAGCGGGGGACCCAGTACTTC
CDR3aa: CASSLERGTQYF
len: 12
j_gene: TRBJ2-5
abundance: .
v_gene: TRBV6-1
d_gene: TRBD2

CDR3nt: TGTGCCAGCAGCGTAGGAGTCGGAGTAACGGGTGAAAAACTGTTTTTT
CDR3aa: CASSVGVGVTGEKLFF
len: 16
j_gene: TRBJ1-4
abundance: .
v_gene: TRBV9
d_gene: .

CDR3nt: TGCGCCAGCAGCTTGGCGTCAAGGTCGACTGGGGCCAACGTCCTGACTTTC
CDR3aa: CASSLASRSTGANVLTF
len: 17
j_gene: TRBJ2-6
abundance: .
v_gene: TRBV5-1
d_gene: .

CDR3nt: TGCGCCAGCAGCTTGGGTCTAGCGGGTAACACAGATACGCAGTATTTT
CDR3aa: CASSLGLAGNTDTQYF
len: 16
j_gene: TRBJ2-3
abundance: .
v_gene: TRBV5-1
d_gene: TRBD2

CDR3nt: TGTGCCAGTAGTATAGGAGGGGCAATCCAAGAGACCCAGTACTTC
CDR3aa: CASSIGGAIQETQYF
len: 15
j_gene: TRBJ2-5
abundance: once
v_gene: TRBV19
d_gene: .

CDR3nt: TGTGCCAGCAGCTTAGCTTCCGGGGTCGGAAACTATGGCTACACCTTC
CDR3aa: CASSLASGVGNYGYTF
len: 16
j_gene: TRBJ1-2
abundance: .
v_gene: TRBV7-9
d_gene: .

CDR3nt: TGTGCCAGCAGCTTAGGAGCGGACAACTATGGCTACACCTTC
CDR3aa: CASSLGADNYGYTF
len: 14
j_gene: TRBJ1-2
abundance: .
v_gene: TRBV5-4
d_gene: .

CDR3nt: TGTGCCAGCAGCATACAAGCGGGGGGGCCGACGTACGATACGCAGTATTTT
CDR3aa: CASSIQAGGPTYDTQYF
len: 17
j_gene: TRBJ2-3
abundance: .
v_gene: TRBV7-2
d_gene: TRBD2

CDR3nt: TGTGCCAGCAGCGTACAAGCGGGGACTATCACAGATACGCAGTATTTT
CDR3aa: CASSVQAGTITDTQYF
len: 16
j_gene: TRBJ2-3
abundance: .
v_gene: TRBV9
d_gene: TRBD2

CDR3nt: TGTGCCAGCAGTTTCAGGGATTCACCCCTCCACTTT
CDR3aa: CASSFRDSPLHF
len: 12
j_gene: TRBJ1-6
abundance: .
v_gene: TRBV6-6
d_gene: .

CDR3nt: TGCGCCAGCAGCTCCCTCCGGACCCCTAACCACAATGAGCAGTTCTTC
CDR3aa: CASSSLRTPNHNEQFF
len: 16
j_gene: TRBJ2-1
abundance: .
v_gene: TRBV5-1
d_gene: .

CDR3nt: TGTGCCAGCTCACCAGAAACAGGGGGCCGTGAGCAGTACTTC
CDR3aa: CASSPETGGREQYF
len: 14
j_gene: TRBJ2-7
abundance: .
v_gene: TRBV18
d_gene: TRBD1

CDR3nt: TGTGCCAGCAGCCACCATGGGGGCTACACCGGGGAGCTGTTTTTT
CDR3aa: CASSHHGGYTGELFF
len: 15
j_gene: TRBJ2-2
abundance: .
v_gene: TRBV5-6
d_gene: .

CDR3nt: TGTGCCAGAAGGTGGGACAGGGGGCCTCATAGCAATCAGCCCCAGCATTTT
CDR3aa: CARRWDRGPHSNQPQHF
len: 17
j_gene: TRBJ1-5
abundance: once
v_gene: TRBV5-3
d_gene: TRBD1

CDR3nt: TGCGCCAGCAGCTTGGGGCAGCGCATGAACACTGAAGCTTTCTTT
CDR3aa: CASSLGQRMNTEAFF
len: 15
j_gene: TRBJ1-1
abundance: .
v_gene: TRBV5-1
d_gene: .

CDR3nt: TGTGCCAGCCCTAGGGGGGGCAATGAGCAGTTCTTC
CDR3aa: CASPRGGNEQFF
len: 12
j_gene: TRBJ2-1
abundance: .
v_gene: TRBV6-1
d_gene: .

CDR3nt: TGCGCCAGCAGCCGCCGGGACAGTTCGAACACCGGGGAGCTGTTTTTT
CDR3aa: CASSRRDSSNTGELFF
len: 16
j_gene: TRBJ2-2
abundance: once
v_gene: TRBV5-1
d_gene: TRBD1

CDR3nt: TGTGCCAGCAGCTTACTGGGCCCTGGAAACACCATATATTTT
CDR3aa: CASSLLGPGNTIYF
len: 14
j_gene: TRBJ1-3
abundance: .
v_gene: TRBV7-6
d_gene: .

CDR3nt: TGTGCCAGCAGTTCCTCCCCGGGACAGGGGGCTGGCACTAATGAAAAACTGTTTTTT
CDR3aa: CASSSSPGQGAGTNEKLFF
len: 19
j_gene: TRBJ1-4
abundance: .
v_gene: TRBV28
d_gene: TRBD1

CDR3nt: TGCGCCAGCCGGACGGGAAAAGGGGCTAATTCACCCCTCCACTTT
CDR3aa: CASRTGKGANSPLHF
len: 15
j_gene: TRBJ1-6
abundance: .
v_gene: TRBV10-1
d_gene: .

CDR3nt: TGTGCCAGCAGTGACGCCGGGACACATACAGATACGCAGTATTTT
CDR3aa: CASSDAGTHTDTQYF
len: 15
j_gene: TRBJ2-3
abundance: once
v_gene: TRBV28
d_gene: .

CDR3nt: TGTGCCAGCAGCTACGGGGGGTTTGGTTCACCCCTCCACTTT
CDR3aa: CASSYGGFGSPLHF
len: 14
j_gene: TRBJ1-6
abundance: once
v_gene: TRBV5-4
d_gene: .

CDR3nt: TGTGCCAGCAGCTTGGATACAGGGAGGCATGGCTACACCTTC
CDR3aa: CASSLDTGRHGYTF
len: 14
j_gene: TRBJ1-2
abundance: .
v_gene: TRBV7-2
d_gene: .

CDR3nt: TGTGCCAGCAGTTGGGCAGGGCCCTATGGCTACACCTTC
CDR3aa: CASSWAGPYGYTF
len: 13
j_gene: TRBJ1-2
abundance: .
v_gene: TRBV6-5
d_gene: .

CDR3nt: TGTGCCAGCAGTTTCGGGCAGGGGGGGAAAAATGAGCAGTTCTTC
CDR3aa: CASSFGQGGKNEQFF
len: 15
j_gene: TRBJ2-1
abundance: .
v_gene: TRBV28
d_gene: .

CDR3nt: TGCAGTGCTTACTCGGATTATGGCTACACCTTC
CDR3aa: CSAYSDYGYTF
len: 11
j_gene: TRBJ1-2
abundance: .
v_gene: TRBV20-1
d_gene: .

CDR3nt: TGCGCCAGCAGACTGAATCAGGGGGTGAACTATGGCTACACCTTC
CDR3aa: CASRLNQGVNYGYTF
len: 15
j_gene: TRBJ1-2
abundance: .
v_gene: TRBV5-1
d_gene: TRBD1

CDR3nt: TGTGCCAGCAGTTTATCCTCTGGACCGGCGGCTTATGGCTACACCTTC
CDR3aa: CASSLSSGPAAYGYTF
len: 16
j_gene: TRBJ1-2
abundance: .
v_gene: TRBV27
d_gene: .

CDR3nt: TGTGCCAGCAGCCCAGGACAGGTGCCCTACGAGCAGTACTTC
CDR3aa: CASSPGQVPYEQYF
len: 14
j_gene: TRBJ2-7
abundance: .
v_gene: TRBV14
d_gene: TRBD1

CDR3nt: TGTGCCAGCAGGGGACTGCCCTCGTACGAGCAGTACTTC
CDR3aa: CASRGLPSYEQYF
len: 13
j_gene: TRBJ2-7
abundance: .
v_gene: TRBV2
d_gene: .

CDR3nt: TGTGCCAGCAGACCACAGGGGGGGCCCCTCCACTTT
CDR3aa: CASRPQGGPLHF
len: 12
j_gene: TRBJ1-6
abundance: .
v_gene: TRBV6-4
d_gene: TRBD1

CDR3nt: TGTGCCAGCCGGGGGACAGGCGTTCCAATAACTAATGAAAAACTGTTTTTT
CDR3aa: CASRGTGVPITNEKLFF
len: 17
j_gene: TRBJ1-4
abundance: .
v_gene: TRBV27
d_gene: TRBD1

CDR3nt: TGTGCCAGCACCACGACTAGCGGGTACTATGAGCAGTTCTTC
CDR3aa: CASTTTSGYYEQFF
len: 14
j_gene: TRBJ2-1
abundance: .
v_gene: TRBV6-1
d_gene: TRBD2

CDR3nt: TGTGCTAGTGGTTCAGCCGGCGGGGGGCCAAACAATGAGCAGTTCTTC
CDR3aa: CASGSAGGGPNNEQFF
len: 16
j_gene: TRBJ2-1
abundance: few
v_gene: TRBV12-5
d_gene: TRBD2

CDR3nt: TGTGCCAGCAGCAAAACGGAGGGGCGGCCACTCTCGAACACCGGGGAGCTGTTTTTT
CDR3aa: CASSKTEGRPLSNTGELFF
len: 19
j_gene: TRBJ2-2
abundance: .
v_gene: TRBV21-1
d_gene: .

CDR3nt: TGCGCCAGCAGTGTTGGGCCTGATGAAAAACTGTTTTTT
CDR3aa: CASSVGPDEKLFF
len: 13
j_gene: TRBJ1-4
abundance: few
v_gene: TRBV10-1
d_gene: .

CDR3nt: TGTGCCAGCAGTGAATGGGTCCAGTACTTC
CDR3aa: CASSEWVQYF
len: 10
j_gene: TRBJ2-7
abundance: .
v_gene: TRBV6-5
d_gene: .

CDR3nt: TGTGCCAGCAGTTTTAATAGGGGGGTGAGGCTCGACGAGCAGTACTTC
CDR3aa: CASSFNRGVRLDEQYF
len: 16
j_gene: TRBJ2-7
abundance: .
v_gene: TRBV27
d_gene: .

CDR3nt: TGTGCCAGCTCACCCTCGGGGGACTCACCCCTCCACTTT
CDR3aa: CASSPSGDSPLHF
len: 13
j_gene: TRBJ1-6
abundance: few
v_gene: TRBV18
d_gene: .

CDR3nt: TGTTCCACTTCGAGCTGGGCTGGCTACACCTTC
CDR3aa: CSTSSWAGYTF
len: 11
j_gene: TRBJ1-2
abundance: .
v_gene: TRBV30
d_gene: .

CDR3nt: TGTGCCAGCAGTTCGGTAAGGAACGCCTACGAGCAGTACTTC
CDR3aa: CASSSVRNAYEQYF
len: 14
j_gene: TRBJ2-7
abundance: .
v_gene: TRBV27
d_gene: .

CDR3nt: TGTGCCTGGAGTGAAGGTTATAGCAATCAGCCCCAGCATTTT
CDR3aa: CAWSEGYSNQPQHF
len: 14
j_gene: TRBJ1-5
abundance: .
v_gene: TRBV30
d_gene: .

CDR3nt: TGTGCCAGCACCCACCCGGACAGGGGGCAGTATGGCTACACCTTC
CDR3aa: CASTHPDRGQYGYTF
len: 15
j_gene: TRBJ1-2
abundance: .
v_gene: TRBV5-4
d_gene: TRBD1

CDR3nt: TGTGCCAGCAGTCTCCAAGGACAGCAGCCCCAGCATTTT
CDR3aa: CASSLQGQQPQHF
len: 13
j_gene: TRBJ1-5
abundance: .
v_gene: TRBV2
d_gene: .

CDR3nt: TGCGCCAGCAGCTTGGCAGGGGGCAATCAGCCCCAGCATTTT
CDR3aa: CASSLAGGNQPQHF
len: 14
j_gene: TRBJ1-5
abundance: .
v_gene: TRBV5-1
d_gene: .

CDR3nt: TGTGCCAGCAGGGAGATGAGGGCCGACACTGAAGCTTTCTTT
CDR3aa: CASREMRADTEAFF
len: 14
j_gene: TRBJ1-1
abundance: .
v_gene: TRBV28
d_gene: .

CDR3nt: TGTGCCAGCAGGTCGGACAGGGGGCCCTACGAGCAGTACTTC
CDR3aa: CASRSDRGPYEQYF
len: 14
j_gene: TRBJ2-7
abundance: .
v_gene: TRBV7-8
d_gene: TRBD1

CDR3nt: TGCGCCAGCAGCCAAGGGAGGGTACAGTTCTTC
CDR3aa: CASSQGRVQFF
len: 11
j_gene: TRBJ2-1
abundance: .
v_gene: TRBV4-1
d_gene: .

CDR3nt: TGTGCCAGCAGCGTAGCCCTGACTAGCGGGGTTCTGTATTTT
CDR3aa: CASSVALTSGVLYF
len: 14
j_gene: TRBJ2-3
abundance: .
v_gene: TRBV9
d_gene: TRBD2